This passage covers 20 T cell receptor beta chains from one sample sequenced in a study of blood T cell repertoires in COVID-19. Repertoires were generated with immunoSEQ multiplex PCR, while TCRdb's copy carries only in-frame clones and drops some. The table records 140,000 or so clones, 84% of them present only once. Input material: PBMCs or T cells enriched from blood (not recorded which). The source of these receptors is a woman in her fifties or sixties with acute COVID-19.

This clone came up many times. The chain carries TRBV19 and TRBJ1-5; 8 bases fit TRBD1. Unmatched junction bases numbered 6, after V lost 3 bases and J lost 8 bases. The V gene's germline CDR1 is LNHDA and CDR2 SQIVND (reference sequence). CDR3 size: 14 residues. The CDR3: CASSISQGAKPQHF. CDR3 DNA: TGTGCCAGTAGTATCAGCCAGGGGGCGAAGCCCCAGCATTTT.

This chain connects TRBV30 to TRBJ1-4, with a weak D call TRBD1 (5 bases). V was shortened by 3 bases and J by 4 bases, with 15 bases between the two germline ends. This CDR3 has 15 residues. The V gene's germline CDR1 is GTSNPN and CDR2 SVGIG (reference sequence). The CDR3 DNA is TGTGCCTGGAGCGCAGCTGGGGGGAATAATGAAAAACTGTTTTTT. Encoded protein: CAWSAAGGNNEKLFF.

This chain uses TRBV6-5 with TRBJ1-1; D is ambiguous. CDR3 length equals 11 residues. Trimming took 8 bases from V and 5 from J, leaving 9 bases between them. Germline lookup yields CDR1 MNHEY and CDR2 SVGAGI. CDR3 sequence: CASYRGTEAFF. The DNA for the CDR3 is TGTGCCAGCTATCGGGGTACTGAAGCTTTCTTT.

This clone was counted ten times or more. The genes are TRBV5-4 and TRBJ2-2, with TRBD2 matching 10 bases. The trim removed 0 bases at V and 3 bases at J, leaving 5 bases unmatched. The CDR3 length is 17 residues. Germline V lookup: CDR1 SGHNT, CDR2 YYREEE (reference sequence). In DNA, the CDR3 is TGTGCCAGCAGCTTGGGACTAGCGGGCCCAGACACCGGGGAGCTGTTTTTT. Translating it yields CASSLGLAGPDTGELFF.

The V gene is TRBV5-1, the J gene TRBJ2-1; D unresolved. The length of the CDR3 is 15 residues. V lost 3 bases and J 11 bases, leaving 21 bases between the germline ends. CDR1 and CDR2 (germline): SGHRS, YFSETQ. CDR3 sequence reads: CASSSLEAAPSQQFF. The CDR3, as DNA: TGCGCCAGCAGCTCCCTCGAGGCGGCCCCCTCTCAGCAGTTCTTC.

The chain uses TRBV4-3 and TRBJ1-2; maybe TRBD1 (6 bases). CDR1 and CDR2 from the germline V gene are LGHNA and YSLEER. CDR3 length: 16 residues. V lost 0 bases and J 5 bases, leaving 16 bases between the germline ends. This CDR3 reads CASSQDGSDRIYGYTF. CDR3 DNA sequence: TGCGCCAGCAGCCAAGATGGGTCGGACAGAATATATGGCTACACCTTC.

The V gene is TRBV5-1, the J gene TRBJ1-4, with 10 bases aligning to TRBD1. The CDR3 consists of 12 residues. The germline V gene encodes CDR1 SGHRS and CDR2 YFSETQ. J gave up 16 bases and V 5 bases, and 8 bases lay outside the gene matches. In DNA, the CDR3 is TGCGCCAGCAGTTTGACCGGGACAGGGGAGTTTTTT. Its translation is CASSLTGTGEFF.

The V gene is TRBV2, the J gene TRBJ1-5; no definite D call. CDR3 length equals 15 residues. Germline loops: CDR1 SNHLY, CDR2 FYNNEI. V was pared by 7 bases and J by 4 bases, with 17 bases between. The CDR3 sequence is CASNPQGGGNQPQHF. The DNA for the CDR3 is TGTGCCAGCAACCCCCAAGGTGGCGGGAATCAGCCCCAGCATTTT.

This sequence joins TRBV19 and TRBJ1-5; the match to TRBD1 covers 7 bases. This CDR3 has 15 amino acids. Unmatched junction bases numbered 9, after V lost 7 bases and J lost 3 bases. Germline loops: CDR1 LNHDA, CDR2 SQIVND (reference sequence). This CDR3 reads CASTLGGGVNQPQHF. Here the CDR3 DNA reads TGTGCCAGTACCTTAGGGGGCGGGGTCAATCAGCCCCAGCATTTT. Based on the CDR3 plus reference TRBV19 and TRBJ1-5, the full variable domain is DGGITQSPKYLFRKEGQNVTLSCEQNLNHDAMYWYRQDPGQGLRLIYYSQIVNDFQKGDIAEGYSVSREKKESFPLTVTSAQKNPTAFYLCASTLGGGVNQPQHFGDGTRLSIL.

The chain recombines TRBV10-1 with TRBJ2-7; 7 bases map to TRBD1. The CDR3 contains 13 residues. CDR1 is WNHNN, CDR2 SYGVQD, per germline (reference sequence). The junction had 5 bases not matched to a gene; V was cut back by 6 bases and J by 3 bases. The CDR3 sequence: CASSATGDYEQYF. In DNA, the CDR3 is TGCGCCAGCAGCGCCACAGGGGACTACGAGCAGTACTTC.

The rearrangement uses TRBV5-1 and TRBJ2-1; the D gene is possibly TRBD1 (5 bases). Germline V gene data show CDR1 as SGHRS and CDR2 as YFSETQ. This CDR3 is built from 15 residues. The germline V and J ends were trimmed by 4 bases and 0 bases, with 11 bases remaining between them. CDR3 protein: CASSTQESSYNEQFF. As DNA, the CDR3 is TGCGCCAGCAGCACACAGGAGAGCTCCTACAATGAGCAGTTCTTC.

The genes are TRBV5-1 and TRBJ2-1; weak D call: TRBD2 (5 bases). The CDR3 covers 12 residues. Trimming stripped 1 base from V and 8 bases from J, with 7 bases between. Germline V gene sequence: CDR1 SGHRS, CDR2 YFSETQ. This chain's CDR3 is CASSLRGYEQFF. Written as DNA, the CDR3 is TGCGCCAGCAGCTTGAGAGGGTATGAGCAGTTCTTC.

The chain uses TRBV18 and TRBJ1-1; 8 nucleotides align to TRBD1. Trimming removed 0 bases from V and 5 bases from J; junction bases left unmatched: 11. Germline CDR1 KGHSH, CDR2 LQKENI. The CDR3 spans 17 residues. The CDR3 bases are TGTGCCAGCTCACCACCTTTCCCTGGACAGGGTGGTACTGAAGCTTTCTTT. This gives the protein CASSPPFPGQGGTEAFF.

This clone occurred a few times. V is TRBV29-1 and J is TRBJ2-3; 7 nucleotides line up with TRBD2. The CDR3 consists of 14 residues. CDR1 is SQVTM and CDR2 is ANQGSEA in the germline V gene. Losses at the gene ends were 6 bases for V and 6 bases for J; bases not matched to a gene: 12. The CDR3: CSVVEAGLGDTQYF. The CDR3 nucleotides are TGCAGCGTCGTCGAAGCGGGATTGGGGGATACGCAGTATTTT.

This chain uses TRBV3-1 (or the pseudogene TRBV3-2) with TRBJ1-5; the match to TRBD1 covers 9 bases. Germline trimming cut 2 bases from V and 7 bases from J; bases unmatched to any gene: 6. The CDR3 length is 15 residues. Germline CDR1 LGHDT, CDR2 YNNKEL (reference sequence). CDR3 sequence reads: CASSQTQGAGQPQHF. DNA for the CDR3: TGTGCCAGCAGCCAAACACAGGGGGCTGGACAGCCCCAGCATTTT.

This clone appeared a single time. The chain is built from TRBV2 and TRBJ1-2; 7 nucleotides match TRBD1. Germline CDR1 and CDR2: SNHLY and FYNNEI. J was trimmed by 4 bases and V by 2 bases; bases with no gene match: 4. CDR3 size: 14 residues. DNA of the CDR3: TGTGCCAGCAGTGAATCCCCAGGGGGCTATGGCTACACCTTC. Amino acid sequence: CASSESPGGYGYTF.

As concerns this clone: At one boundary the junction diverges from the germline segment, which might be a read error. The chain employs TRBV9 and TRBJ2-7; D might be TRBD2 (5 bases). The CDR3 has 14 residues. CDR1 SGDLS and CDR2 YYNGEE come from the germline V gene. CDR3 sequence reads: CASSVRGSSHEQYF. The CDR3 DNA is TGTGCCAGCAGCGTAAGAGGGTCCTCCCACGAGCAGTACTTC.

The rearrangement uses TRBV3-1 (or the pseudogene TRBV3-2) and TRBJ1-5; TRBD1 is a possible D gene (5 bases). Germline CDR1 LGHDT, CDR2 YNNKEL (reference sequence). Between the trimmed V and J ends, which lost 5 bases and 7 bases, there was a span of 15 bases. There are 14 residues in the CDR3. CDR3 region: CASSWDYLEQPQHF. As DNA, the CDR3 is TGTGCCAGCAGCTGGGACTACCTAGAGCAGCCCCAGCATTTT.

V is TRBV5-5 and J is TRBJ1-3; no definite D call. Germline V CDR1 and CDR2: SGHKS, YYEKEE (reference sequence). The V end lost 3 bases, the J end lost 0 bases, and 10 bases lay between the germline ends. The CDR3 runs to 15 residues. CDR3 protein: CASSSGVGSGNTIYF. The CDR3 region has the DNA TGTGCCAGCAGCTCAGGCGTTGGCTCTGGAAACACCATATATTTT. The full variable domain, its missing parts supplied by reference TRBV5-5 and TRBJ1-3, is DAGVTQSPTHLIKTRGQQVTLRCSPISGHKSVSWYQQVLGQGPQFIFQYYEKEERGRGNFPDRFSARQFPNYSSELNVNALLLGDSALYLCASSSGVGSGNTIYFGEGSWLTVV.

V is TRBV6-6 and J is TRBJ2-1; 10 positions match TRBD2. The CDR3 totals 15 residues. V lost 4 bases and J lost 8; bases outside the gene matches: 8. Germline V CDR1 and CDR2: MNHNY, SVGAGI (reference sequence). As DNA, the CDR3 is TGTGCCAGCAGTTTCACCGGGACTAGCGACGATGAGCAGTTCTTC. As protein: CASSFTGTSDDEQFF.